One sample yielded the 7 T cell receptor beta chains listed below, sequenced in a study of tumor-infiltrating lymphocytes in primary liver carcinoma. TCR beta cDNA was reverse-transcribed from approximately 0.45 ug of total RNA. The reaction used a constant-region primer and ProtoScript II reverse transcriptase. Each TCR beta library was derived from three nested multiplex PCR rounds that employed slightly modified ARM-PCR. It was with TRBV1-TRBV30 forward primers and a C-beta reverse primer that the first two PCR rounds were run, at roughly 10 cycles each. TCRdb used MiXCR to reprocess the multiplex PCR reads, holding one entry per CDR3 protein. This table holds a few hundred thousand distinct CDR3 sequences, approximately 54% found once. Germline DNA was extracted alongside blood RNA, which was obtained from unsorted whole blood. The sequenced sample consisted of peripheral blood. The receptors come from a woman in her 30s with primary liver carcinoma and hepatitis B virus infection.

This clonotype was observed at least ten times. The J gene is TRBJ2-7, the V gene TRBV6-5; possibly TRBD2 for D (5 bases). The CDR3 extends over 14 amino acids. CDR1 MNHEY and CDR2 SVGAGI come from the germline V gene. The V end was cut by 4 bases, the J end by 1 base, with 11 bases between. This CDR3 is CASSSGIRSYEQYF. The CDR3 coding sequence is TGTGCCAGCAGTTCCGGGATTCGATCCTACGAGCAGTACTTC.

The chain joins TRBV28 to TRBJ2-2; D perhaps matches TRBD2 (5 bases). V lost 5 bases, J lost 5 bases, and 18 bases lay in between. The germline V gene has CDR1 MDHEN and CDR2 SYDVKM. The CDR3 is 16 amino acids. The chain's CDR3 is CASSPVGEIRTGELFF. DNA for the CDR3: TGTGCCAGCAGTCCCGTCGGGGAGATACGGACCGGGGAGCTGTTTTTT.

This clonotype was counted a few times. This sequence joins TRBV5-1 and TRBJ2-1; D might be TRBD2 (6 bases). Trimming took off 0 bases at V and 6 bases at J, with 10 bases between the two ends. The CDR3 has 14 amino acids. CDR1 and CDR2 (germline): SGHRS, YFSETQ. CDR3 protein: CASSLGGTFNEQFF. The DNA for the CDR3 is TGCGCCAGCAGCTTGGGTGGGACTTTCAATGAGCAGTTCTTC. Full variable domain (missing parts from reference TRBV5-1 and TRBJ2-1): KAGVTQTPRYLIKTRGQQVTLSCSPISGHRSVSWYQQTPGQGLQFLFEYFSETQRNKGNFPGRFSGRQFSNSRSEMNVSTLELGDSALYLCASSLGGTFNEQFFGPGTRLTVL.

Note on this clonotype: A much larger clonotype is one base distant, so this may be a read error. The chain combines TRBV4-3 with TRBJ1-1; 10 bases agree with TRBD1. Germline V gene data show CDR1 as LGHNA and CDR2 as YSLEER. The CDR3 is made up of 15 amino acids. The CDR3 here is CARSQATGGASEAFF. CDR3 bases: TGCGCCAGAAGCCAGGCGACAGGGGGCGCATCTGAAGCTTTCTTT.

Points on this clonotype: A read error may produce the germline difference seen at one junction end. The J gene is TRBJ2-1, the V gene TRBV28, with TRBD1 matching over 9 bases. The CDR3 covers 13 residues. Germline lookup yields CDR1 MDHEN and CDR2 SYDVKM. The CDR3 loop is CASSKKQGAEQFF. In DNA, the CDR3 is TGTGCCAGCAGTAAGAAACAGGGGGCGGAGCAGTTCTTT.

The table lists this clonotype with a few counts. One end of the junction varies from germline; a read error may be responsible. The chain employs TRBV12-3 or TRBV12-4 and TRBJ2-1, with 10 bases that match TRBD1. CDR3 size: 17 residues. The CDR3 DNA reads TGTGCCAGCAGTCCCCTCGGAGCGGGACAGGGGCGCAATGAGCAGTTCTTT. This translates into CASSPLGAGQGRNEQFF.

About this clonotype: With a much larger clone just one base away, this may be a read error. The chain recombines TRBV6-5 with TRBJ1-3; TRBD1 agrees at 7 bases. The CDR3 length is 15 residues. Germline V gene lookup returns CDR1 MNHEY and CDR2 SVGAGI. Here the CDR3 DNA reads TGTGCCAGCAGCCTTAACAGGGGCTCTGCAAACACCATATATTTT. Amino acid sequence: CASSLNRGSANTIYF.